This passage covers 4 T cell receptor beta chains from one sample sequenced in a study of blood T cell repertoires in COVID-19. The repertoire was sequenced with immunoSEQ multiplex PCR; TCRdb's copy has only in-frame clones and lacks some. The sample has about 190,000 clones, approximately 84% seen once. The specimen sequenced was PBMCs or T cells enriched from blood (not recorded which). The source of these receptors is a woman aged 25 to 39 who had recovered from COVID-19.

V is TRBV2 and J is TRBJ1-4; tentatively, D is TRBD1 (6 bases). This CDR3 comprises 14 residues. The ends were cut back, 4 bases at V and 3 bases at J, with 9 bases in the middle. Germline CDR1 reads SNHLY; CDR2 reads FYNNEI. CDR3 sequence: CASSVWTANEKLFF. The CDR3, as DNA: TGTGCCAGCAGTGTTTGGACAGCTAATGAAAAACTGTTTTTT. Supplemented by reference TRBV2 and TRBJ1-4, the full variable domain reads EPEVTQTPSHQVTQMGQEVILRCVPISNHLYFYWYRQILGQKVEFLVSFYNNEISEKSEIFDDQFSVERPDGSNFTLKIRSTKLEDSAMYFCASSVWTANEKLFFGSGTQLSVL.

This clone is a singleton in its sample. The V gene is TRBV19, the J gene TRBJ1-1, with D perhaps TRBD1 (5 bases). CDR3 length: 13 residues. Germline V gene data show CDR1 as LNHDA and CDR2 as SQIVND (reference sequence). With 2 bases removed from V and 6 bases from J, the gap between germline ends came to 10 bases. The CDR3 sequence is CASSINRGAEAFF. The DNA for the CDR3 is TGTGCCAGTAGTATAAATCGGGGGGCTGAAGCTTTCTTT.

This chain connects TRBV7-8 to TRBJ1-2; D not certain. V was shortened by 3 bases and J by 8 bases, with 16 bases between the two germline ends. Germline assignment: CDR1 SGHVS and CDR2 FQNEAQ. CDR3 length: 14 amino acids. The CDR3 DNA reads as TGTGCCAGCAGCTTGGTTAGTGGCGCGGGAGGCTACACCTTC. Translating gives CASSLVSGAGGYTF. Together with reference TRBV7-8 and TRBJ1-2, the CDR3 gives the full variable domain: GAGVSQSPRYKVAKRGQDVALRCDPISGHVSLFWYQQALGQGPEFLTYFQNEAQLDKSGLPSDRFFAERPEGSVSTLKIQRTQQEDSAVYLCASSLVSGAGGYTFGSGTRLTVV.

The J gene is TRBJ2-3, the V gene TRBV5-5, with TRBD2 matching 11 bases. Germline assignment: CDR1 SGHKS and CDR2 YYEKEE (reference sequence). The CDR3 is 16 amino acids. Trimming took 3 bases from V and 2 from J; bases not matched to a gene: 5. DNA of the CDR3: TGTGCCAGCAGCTCGGGACTAGCGGACTCCACAGATACGCAGTATTTT. It yields the protein CASSSGLADSTDTQYF.